This T cell receptor beta chain was recovered during a study of post-analysis software for immune sequencing data. Unique molecular identifiers had been added to the TCR beta cDNA libraries. Each CDR3 protein is one row after TCRdb ran MiXCR on the PCR reads. Among 350,000 to 500,000 distinct CDR3 sequences listed, more than 30% were seen once. Trimming removed 11 bases from V and 6 bases from J, with 4 bases in between. There are 8 residues in the CDR3. Germline-derived CDR1 and CDR2 are SEHNR and FQNEAQ (reference sequence). In the case of this clonotype: Its antigen is unidentified.

Study results and caveats: Relative to controls, patients had about five TRBV segments at higher frequency, with TRBV5-6, TRBV5-1 and TRBV20-1 among these.

The sequence was obtained from a girl aged 2 to 9 with multiple sclerosis. The sequenced sample was blood. V is TRBV7-9 and J is TRBJ1-2; D remains ambiguous. CDR3 region: CAFDGYTF. CDR3 DNA: TGTGCCTTCGATGGCTACACCTTC. Using reference TRBV7-9 and TRBJ1-2 for the parts outside the CDR3, the full variable domain is DTGVSQNPRHKITKRGQNVTFRCDPISEHNRLYWYRQTLGQGPEFLTYFQNEAQLEKSRLLSDRFSAERPKGSFSTLEIQRTEQGDSAMYLCAFDGYTFGSGTRLTVV.